One TCR beta chain is described in this entry. Its antigen remains unidentified. This sample was included in a study of OX40 agonist ivuxolimab in advanced cancers. The method was immunoSEQ multiplex PCR; TCRdb's version includes in-frame clones alone and lacks a portion of them. The sample lists about 91,000 clones; just over 85% were seen once. The V end lost 8 bases, the J end lost 1 base, and 20 bases lay between the germline ends. Germline V gene lookup returns CDR1 MNHEY and CDR2 SMNVEV (reference sequence). This CDR3 comprises 16 residues. General observations from the study: Averaged across samples, CD8+ T cells carried more expanded clones than CD4+ did.

The sample consisted of CD4+ or CD8+ T cells sorted from blood, taken in a trial of the OX40 agonist ivuxolimab. V and J are TRBV27 and TRBJ1-1; the D gene is possibly TRBD1 (5 bases). This receptor was identified in an adult with an advanced solid tumor such as melanoma, head and neck, liver or kidney cancer. CDR3 DNA: TGTGCCAGCTTCCCCGGGACCTATCCGGAGAACACTGAAGCTTTCTTT. Translated, it gives CASFPGTYPENTEAFF.